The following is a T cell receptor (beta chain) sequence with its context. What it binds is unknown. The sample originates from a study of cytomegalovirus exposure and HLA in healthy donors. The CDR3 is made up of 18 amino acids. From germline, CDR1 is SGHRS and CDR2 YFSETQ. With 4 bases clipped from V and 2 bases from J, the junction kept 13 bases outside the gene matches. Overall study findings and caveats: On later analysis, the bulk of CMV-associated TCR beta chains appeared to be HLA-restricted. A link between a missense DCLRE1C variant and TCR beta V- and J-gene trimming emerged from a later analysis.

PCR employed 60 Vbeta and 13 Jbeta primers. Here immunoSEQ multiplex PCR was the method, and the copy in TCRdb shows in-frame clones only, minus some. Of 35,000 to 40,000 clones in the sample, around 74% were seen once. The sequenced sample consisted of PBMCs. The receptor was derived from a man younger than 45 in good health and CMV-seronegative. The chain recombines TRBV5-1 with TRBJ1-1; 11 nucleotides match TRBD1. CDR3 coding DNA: TGCGCCAGCAGCCCAGGCCCGGACAGGGGGCGGGTCAACACTGAAGCTTTCTTT. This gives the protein CASSPGPDRGRVNTEAFF.